This T cell receptor beta chain appears in the sequencing data of a study of cytomegalovirus exposure and HLA in healthy donors. Of note for this clone: Antigen specificity is unknown.

Study observations and caveats: With high specificity and sensitivity, the classifier reportedly diagnosed cytomegalovirus status.

Germline CDR1 reads SGHNT; CDR2 reads YYREEE (reference sequence). The germline V and J ends were trimmed by 1 base and 6 bases, with 15 bases remaining between them. The CDR3 totals 15 residues. Primers for the PCR totalled 60 Vbeta and 13 Jbeta. The repertoire was sequenced with immunoSEQ multiplex PCR; TCRdb's copy has only in-frame clones and lacks some. In the table there are 100,000 to 150,000 clones, over 60% of which are singletons. Each donor was healthy, and each was a bone marrow donor. V and J are TRBV5-4 and TRBJ2-3, with D perhaps TRBD2 (6 bases). Sequencing input: PBMCs. This clonotype was sampled from a woman aged 55 to 70 in good health and CMV-seropositive. CDR3 bases: TGTGCCAGCAGCTTGAGTTCGGGGGTAGGGGATACGCAGTATTTT. Translating gives CASSLSSGVGDTQYF.